Here is one T cell receptor beta chain with its context. Its antigen is not yet known. Base qualities are not at hand, and no much larger clone is one base apart. The collaborating institutions used their own protocols to collect whole blood in K2EDTA tubes. Collaborator samples were shipped for TCRbeta analysis as frozen whole blood, isolated PBMCs, or DNA extracted from either sample type. The data belong to a study of blood T cell repertoires in COVID-19 (TCRdb year 2020). Describing the broader study: The collaborator samples originated in the United States, Italy and Spain and spanned the acute and convalescent phases of COVID-19. The material from the prospective study consisted of cDNA or gDNA derived from T cells, B-cell-depleted T cells, or PBMCs. Subjects who had been exposed to COVID-19, were actively infected with it, or had recovered from it provided the deeply sampled blood TCRbeta repertoires that made up the dataset. The repertoires were released in a freely available public database meant as a resource for research on the immune response to SARS-CoV-2. Samples came from the ongoing ImmuneRACE study (first 160 participants) plus 1,254 subjects from 6 global collaborators. The sample metadata nearly always contained a de-identified subject ID, COVID-19 status, age in years and sex. Where HLA class I and class II types were available, the types were taken from metadata supplied by the sample provider, not from assay-based typing.

Per the germline V gene, SGHTA is the CDR1 and FQGNSA is the CDR2. V is cut by 4 bases and J by 0 bases, and the space between the germline ends is 21 bases. The CDR3 measures 18 amino acids from cysteine to phenylalanine. CDR3 DNA only is kept here, 54 bases in frame from base 1. The immunoSEQ Assay, a bias-controlled multiplex PCR, was used to amplify TCRbeta CDR3 regions from genomic DNA. Regarding the original processing steps: The number of nucleated cells in each sample was estimated by amplification of reference gene primers within the assay. To quantify the absolute abundance of each unique TCRbeta CDR3 rearrangement, sequence reads were collapsed and filtered. For each sample, productive Simpson clonality was calculated as the square root of Simpson's diversity index over productive rearrangements. In TCRdb, the immuneACCESS table is reduced to in-frame sequences with V and J assigned. These tables do not hold every clone; where another copy was compared, an unresolved V gene accounts for under half, and the others remain unexplained. The V and J calls and clone size are taken from that table; D and trimming were inferred from the DNA. The sample yields about 190,000 clones; around 83% were counted once. Jointly, the top ten make up under 7.5% of the sample.

General conclusions and limits of the study: The amount of clinical and demographic metadata varied by source and participant and was provided uncurated.

The sequence joins TRBV7-2 to TRBJ1-2; the best D guess is TRBD1, with 6 bases matching. The receptor was derived from a woman between 40 and 55 years old with acute or convalescent COVID-19. The sequenced sample was peripheral blood. The nucleotides are TGTGCCAGCAGCTCCCGGGGAGGGACAAAACTAGCTAACTATGGCTACACCTTC. This sequence encodes CASSSRGGTKLANYGYTF.